This T cell receptor (beta chain) was recovered during a study of shared clonotypes between healthy human individuals. Looking at the study overall: The plates for each donor numbered three CD4 naive, three CD4 memory, two CD8 naive and one CD8 memory. Study results and limitations: Specimens sampled were limited to blood, with tissue repertoires likely differing.

About this clone: Its matching antigen is unknown.

The genomic DNA of each subset was split evenly across several immunoSEQ plates. Clones were sequenced by immunoSEQ multiplex PCR, and TCRdb holds only the in-frame ones, with some missing. The data contain 90,000 to 150,000 clones, around 65% of them singletons. Only Caucasian adults living in Nashville, Tennessee made up the donor group. The specimen was memory CD8+ T cells sorted from blood. Described subset: CD45RO+ cells pooled with CCR7-negative TemRA cells. The TCR originated in a woman aged 30 to 39 in good health.

The CDR3 is CASSLDWTTNNEQFF. The CDR3 nucleotides read TGCGCCAGCAGCTTGGATTGGACTACAAACAATGAGCAGTTCTTC. The chain carries TRBV5-1 and TRBJ2-1; the D gene is possibly TRBD2 (6 bases). V lost 0 bases and J lost 5, with 12 bases in between. CDR3 length: 15 residues. Germline V gene sequence: CDR1 SGHRS, CDR2 YFSETQ.